Shown below are 24 T cell receptor beta chains from a single sample sequenced in a study of CD8 T cells in ankylosing spondylitis listed by TCRdb under 2017. The method behind the library was 5' RACE. Sequencer: Illumina HiSeq 2500. The public sequencing data were trimmed at Q25 with fastp and processed into clonotypes with MiXCR by TCRdb, which kept only in-frame beta chains. Merged by CDR3 protein, the rows form single entries marked with the most common genes and DNA. The sample table contains fewer than 150,000 distinct CDR3 sequences; only one count was recorded for about 7% of them. The ten biggest clones cover about an eighth of the sample. Sequencing was carried out using blood, either unsorted or a sorted T cell fraction (not recorded which). The receptor set was obtained from a female donor with ankylosing spondylitis or in good health (not recorded which).

In its sample, this clonotype was seen many times. The chain uses TRBV6-1 and TRBJ1-2; TRBD1 agrees at 10 bases. CDR3 size: 13 residues. V was pared by 5 bases and J by 7 bases, with 4 bases of the junction left unmatched. CDR1 and CDR2 from the germline V gene are MNHNS and SASEGT. For the CDR3, the DNA is TGTGCCAGCAGTCAGACAGGGGGCTTTGGCTACACCTTC. It encodes CASSQTGGFGYTF.

This clonotype was found many times. CDR3 loop: CSAPDWGGSYEQYF. The CDR3 DNA sequence: TGCAGTGCCCCTGACTGGGGAGGCTCCTACGAGCAGTACTTC. The genes are TRBV20-1 and TRBJ2-7; tentative D call: TRBD2 (6 bases). The V and J ends lost 6 bases and 0 bases respectively, with 15 bases between them. CDR3 length: 14 residues. Germline CDR1 DFQATT, CDR2 SNEGSKA (reference sequence).

This clonotype came up many times. The chain carries TRBV9 and TRBJ2-5; D might be TRBD1 or TRBD2, each matching 5 bases. V was cut by 0 bases and J by 4 bases, with 13 bases left in between. The CDR3 length is 15 residues. Per germline, CDR1 SGDLS and CDR2 YYNGEE. The CDR3: CASSVAPGPTETQYF. CDR3 nucleotides: TGTGCCAGCAGCGTAGCCCCGGGGCCTACAGAGACCCAGTACTTC.

This clonotype was picked up many times. This sequence joins TRBV10-3 and TRBJ2-1; 7 nucleotides match TRBD2. The V and J ends lost 0 bases and 8 bases, in that order; junction bases with no gene match: 10. This CDR3 is built from 16 residues. Per germline, CDR1 ENHRY and CDR2 SYGVKD. CDR3 DNA sequence: TGTGCCATCAGTGAGTCAACCTCTGGACTAGTCCATGAGCAGTTCTTC. The encoded protein is CAISESTSGLVHEQFF.

In the case of this clonotype: This could be a read error, since a much larger clone is one nucleotide away. This chain uses TRBV12-3 or TRBV12-4 with TRBJ2-5; 7 nucleotides match TRBD1. The V gene end was trimmed by 6 bases and the J gene end by 0 bases; junction bases not matched to a gene: 1. This CDR3 is built from 13 residues. The chain's CDR3 is CASSDRDQETQYF. The CDR3 DNA reads as TGTGCCAGCAGCGACAGGGACCAAGAGACCCAGTACTTC.

This clonotype has a count of ten or more. The chain combines TRBV7-3 with TRBJ2-3; D gene unclear. V was shortened by 6 bases and J by 4 bases, with 14 bases between the two germline ends. This CDR3 contains 14 residues. CDR1 SGHTA and CDR2 FQGTGA come from the germline V gene. In nucleotides, the CDR3 is TGTGCCAGCAGGCTTGAGTTAGTCTCAGATACGCAGTATTTT. The encoded protein is CASRLELVSDTQYF.

V gene TRBV11-2 combines with J gene TRBJ2-7; the D call may be TRBD1 or TRBD2 (5 bases each). V was cut by 4 bases and J by 0 bases, with 16 bases left in between. Germline lookup yields CDR1 SGHAT and CDR2 FQNNGV. The CDR3 covers 16 residues. CDR3 sequence reads: CASSYPGTGISYEQYF. CDR3 nucleotides: TGTGCCAGCAGCTACCCGGGGACGGGGATCTCCTACGAGCAGTACTTC. The full variable domain, its missing parts supplied by reference TRBV11-2 and TRBJ2-7, is EAGVAQSPRYKIIEKRQSVAFWCNPISGHATLYWYQQILGQGPKLLIQFQNNGVVDDSQLPKDRFSAERLKGVDSTLKIQPAKLEDSAVYLCASSYPGTGISYEQYFGPGTRLTVT.

This clonotype appeared many times. This sequence joins TRBV29-1 and TRBJ1-1, with D possibly matching TRBD1 (6 bases). With 6 bases removed from V and 5 bases from J, the gap between germline ends came to 16 bases. In germline, CDR1 is SQVTM, CDR2 ANQGSEA. The CDR3 totals 13 residues. The CDR3 loop is CSVATGGGTEAFF. CDR3 bases: TGCAGCGTAGCGACAGGAGGGGGTACTGAAGCTTTCTTT.

Many counts were recorded for this clonotype. The V call is TRBV6-5, the J call TRBJ2-1; 14 nucleotides line up with TRBD2. The CDR3 is 16 amino acids. V dropped 0 bases and J dropped 5; count of bases not matched to a gene: 0. Germline CDR1 and CDR2: MNHEY and SVGAGI. The CDR3: CASSYSTSGGDNEQFF. The CDR3 DNA reads TGTGCCAGCAGTTACTCGACTAGCGGGGGGGACAATGAGCAGTTCTTC.

This clonotype was found many times. Written as DNA, the CDR3 is TGCAGTGCTACGAGGACAGGGCACGAGCAGTACTTC. It encodes CSATRTGHEQYF. This rearrangement joins TRBV20-1 to TRBJ2-7, with TRBD1 matching 8 bases. CDR3 length equals 12 residues. Trimming removed 4 bases from V and 5 bases from J; junction bases left unmatched: 4. The germline V gene encodes CDR1 DFQATT and CDR2 SNEGSKA (reference sequence).

This clonotype has at least ten counts. V usage is TRBV5-1 and J usage is TRBJ2-3; 11 bases match TRBD1. The CDR3 loop spans 16 amino acids. Germline V gives CDR1 SGHRS, CDR2 YFSETQ. Trimming removed 4 bases from V and 4 bases from J; junction bases left unmatched: 8. Written as DNA, the CDR3 is TGCGCCAGCAGCCTGAGAGGGACAGGGGGGTCAGATACGCAGTATTTT. As protein: CASSLRGTGGSDTQYF.

This clonotype appeared many times. The chain links TRBV11-2 to TRBJ1-1, with D uncertain. Germline V gene lookup returns CDR1 SGHAT and CDR2 FQNNGV. CDR3 size: 13 residues. The V end was cut by 0 bases, the J end by 5 bases, with 7 bases between. The CDR3 loop reads CASSLDSRTEAFF. The CDR3 DNA is TGTGCCAGCAGCTTAGATAGTCGGACTGAAGCTTTCTTT.

The chain employs TRBV19 and TRBJ2-4; 12 bases align to TRBD2. The CDR3 runs 19 residues. Per the germline V gene, CDR1 is LNHDA and CDR2 is SQIVND (reference sequence). The V segment lost 5 bases and the J segment 2 bases; nucleotides outside the gene matches: 13. The CDR3 region is CASSAPQLAGGFSKNIQYF. CDR3 nucleotides: TGTGCCAGTAGTGCCCCTCAACTAGCGGGGGGATTTTCCAAAAACATTCAGTACTTC. Based on the CDR3 plus reference TRBV19 and TRBJ2-4, the full variable domain is DGGITQSPKYLFRKEGQNVTLSCEQNLNHDAMYWYRQDPGQGLRLIYYSQIVNDFQKGDIAEGYSVSREKKESFPLTVTSAQKNPTAFYLCASSAPQLAGGFSKNIQYFGAGTRLSVL.

This clonotype has at least ten counts. This chain connects TRBV28 to TRBJ2-7; 8 bases align to TRBD1. Losses at the gene ends were 6 bases for V and 0 bases for J; bases not matched to a gene: 10. This CDR3 is 16 amino acids long. Per the germline V gene, CDR1 is MDHEN and CDR2 is SYDVKM. CDR3 residues: CASSAARTGISYEQYF. The CDR3 bases are TGTGCCAGCAGCGCAGCCAGGACAGGGATCTCCTACGAGCAGTACTTC.

This clonotype was seen at least ten times. The chain employs TRBV4-1 and TRBJ1-4; D perhaps matches TRBD1 (6 bases). V dropped 0 bases and J dropped 6 bases, with 29 bases sitting between them. This CDR3 has 21 residues. Germline V gene lookup returns CDR1 MGHRA and CDR2 YSYEKL. The CDR3 DNA sequence: TGCGCCAGCAGCCAAGAAAACAGGGCGGGGTTCGACTATACTTTTTATGAAAAACTGTTTTTT. Its translation is CASSQENRAGFDYTFYEKLFF.

This rearrangement joins TRBV30 to TRBJ1-4; possible D gene TRBD1, 5 bases. CDR3 size: 14 residues. Germline V gives CDR1 GTSNPN, CDR2 SVGIG (reference sequence). V lost 0 bases and J lost 10, with 15 bases in between. The CDR3 DNA is TGTGCCTGGAGTGTACCGCCGGCCCAGGGAAAACTGTTTTTT. Translating gives CAWSVPPAQGKLFF.

In this sample, this clonotype turned up many times. The chain couples TRBV29-1 to TRBJ1-2; 8 positions match TRBD1. This CDR3 region has 14 residues. Germline CDR1 and CDR2: SQVTM and ANQGSEA. V was clipped by 0 bases and J by 4 bases; unmatched bases: 4. The CDR3 DNA is TGCAGCGTTGAAGATACCGACAGGGGCTATGGCTACACCTTC. It codes for CSVEDTDRGYGYTF.

The table lists this clonotype with many counts. The chain uses TRBV5-1 and TRBJ2-2; TRBD1 matches 8 bases. The V and J ends lost 4 bases and 3 bases, in that order; junction bases with no gene match: 5. This CDR3 spans 15 amino acids. Germline loops: CDR1 SGHRS, CDR2 YFSETQ. CDR3 region: CASSAGTGDTGELFF. CDR3 bases: TGCGCCAGCAGCGCCGGGACAGGAGACACCGGGGAGCTGTTTTTT.

This clonotype has at least ten counts. The CDR3 protein is CASSSPDPVADTQYF. The CDR3 DNA follows: TGCGCCAGCAGTTCCCCTGACCCGGTGGCAGATACGCAGTATTTT. The rearrangement uses TRBV5-1 and TRBJ2-3; D remains unclear. V lost 5 bases and J lost 4, with 17 bases in between. The germline V gene has CDR1 SGHRS and CDR2 YFSETQ. The CDR3 has 15 amino acids.

This clonotype was observed at least ten times. This rearrangement joins TRBV28 to TRBJ1-1; no clear D gene. CDR3 length: 13 residues. Germline assignment: CDR1 MDHEN and CDR2 SYDVKM. The V end lost 6 bases, the J end lost 2 bases, and 10 bases lay between the germline ends. The CDR3 coding sequence is TGTGCCAGCAGGAAACCGGTAAACACTGAAGCTTTCTTT. Protein product: CASRKPVNTEAFF.

This clonotype occurred many times. This rearrangement joins TRBV12-3 or TRBV12-4 to TRBJ2-1, with D perhaps matching TRBD1 (5 bases). V dropped 7 bases and J dropped 8 bases, with 9 bases sitting between them. There are 11 residues in the CDR3. The CDR3 region has the DNA TGTGCCAGCAAGGGGTGGGATGAGCAGTTCTTC. Translation: CASKGWDEQFF.

This clonotype was counted many times. The rearrangement uses TRBV18 and TRBJ1-1, with D tentatively TRBD1 (5 bases). Germline V CDR1 and CDR2: KGHSH, LQKENI. Trimming removed 2 bases at V and 6 bases at J, with 16 bases between. The CDR3 covers 15 residues. For the CDR3, the DNA is TGTGCCAGCTCACCAGCGAGTGGAGGGGCGCCTGAAGCTTTCTTT. Encoded protein: CASSPASGGAPEAFF.

This clonotype was observed at least ten times. The rearrangement joins TRBV20-1 to TRBJ1-5; D gene ambiguous. CDR3 size: 14 residues. The ends were cut back, 3 bases at V and 2 bases at J, with 11 bases in the middle. Germline CDR1 and CDR2: DFQATT and SNEGSKA (reference sequence). The CDR3 is CSASTLRGNQPQHF. CDR3 DNA: TGCAGTGCTAGTACATTGAGGGGCAATCAGCCCCAGCATTTT.

The gene calls are TRBV28 and TRBJ2-7; D not certain. CDR3 size: 14 residues. Per germline, CDR1 MDHEN and CDR2 SYDVKM. V was pared by 2 bases and J by 4 bases, with 12 bases between. The chain's CDR3 is CASSLRPHHYEQYF. The CDR3 DNA follows: TGTGCCAGCAGTTTAAGGCCCCACCATTACGAGCAGTACTTC. Filled out from reference TRBV28 and TRBJ2-7, the complete variable domain reads DVKVTQSSRYLVKRTGEKVFLECVQDMDHENMFWYRQDPGLGLRLIYFSYDVKMKEKGDIPEGYSVSREKKERFSLILESASTNQTSMYLCASSLRPHHYEQYFGPGTRLTVT.